This TCR beta chain comes out of a study of human T cells and chemical hapten exposure. Study-level information: Small pooled library volume differences mainly caused per-sample TCR yield variation.

MiXCR, applied by TCRdb to the RACE reads, yields one record per CDR3 protein. The sample lists about 92,000 distinct CDR3 sequences; around 9.6% were seen once. Germline trimming cut 4 bases from V and 4 bases from J; bases unmatched to any gene: 7. The V gene's germline CDR1 is DFQATT and CDR2 SNEGSKA (reference sequence). The CDR3 sequence is 14 residues long. Time point indicated: pre-sensitization, week 0. As to treatment: therapeutic diphenylcyclopropenone sensitization with weekly scalp DPC. In this sample, this clonotype turned up a few times. Specimen: whole blood, collected in connection with sensitization to the hapten diphenylcyclopropenone (DPC). The clonotype originates from a woman between 35 and 50 years old with alopecia areata. Some clones in this sample may be carry-over from other donors' samples. The chain employs TRBV20-1 and TRBJ1-5, with 7 bases aligning to TRBD1. CDR3 amino acids: CSATGTASNQPQHF. As DNA, the CDR3 is TGCAGTGCTACCGGGACAGCTTCAAATCAGCCCCAGCATTTT.